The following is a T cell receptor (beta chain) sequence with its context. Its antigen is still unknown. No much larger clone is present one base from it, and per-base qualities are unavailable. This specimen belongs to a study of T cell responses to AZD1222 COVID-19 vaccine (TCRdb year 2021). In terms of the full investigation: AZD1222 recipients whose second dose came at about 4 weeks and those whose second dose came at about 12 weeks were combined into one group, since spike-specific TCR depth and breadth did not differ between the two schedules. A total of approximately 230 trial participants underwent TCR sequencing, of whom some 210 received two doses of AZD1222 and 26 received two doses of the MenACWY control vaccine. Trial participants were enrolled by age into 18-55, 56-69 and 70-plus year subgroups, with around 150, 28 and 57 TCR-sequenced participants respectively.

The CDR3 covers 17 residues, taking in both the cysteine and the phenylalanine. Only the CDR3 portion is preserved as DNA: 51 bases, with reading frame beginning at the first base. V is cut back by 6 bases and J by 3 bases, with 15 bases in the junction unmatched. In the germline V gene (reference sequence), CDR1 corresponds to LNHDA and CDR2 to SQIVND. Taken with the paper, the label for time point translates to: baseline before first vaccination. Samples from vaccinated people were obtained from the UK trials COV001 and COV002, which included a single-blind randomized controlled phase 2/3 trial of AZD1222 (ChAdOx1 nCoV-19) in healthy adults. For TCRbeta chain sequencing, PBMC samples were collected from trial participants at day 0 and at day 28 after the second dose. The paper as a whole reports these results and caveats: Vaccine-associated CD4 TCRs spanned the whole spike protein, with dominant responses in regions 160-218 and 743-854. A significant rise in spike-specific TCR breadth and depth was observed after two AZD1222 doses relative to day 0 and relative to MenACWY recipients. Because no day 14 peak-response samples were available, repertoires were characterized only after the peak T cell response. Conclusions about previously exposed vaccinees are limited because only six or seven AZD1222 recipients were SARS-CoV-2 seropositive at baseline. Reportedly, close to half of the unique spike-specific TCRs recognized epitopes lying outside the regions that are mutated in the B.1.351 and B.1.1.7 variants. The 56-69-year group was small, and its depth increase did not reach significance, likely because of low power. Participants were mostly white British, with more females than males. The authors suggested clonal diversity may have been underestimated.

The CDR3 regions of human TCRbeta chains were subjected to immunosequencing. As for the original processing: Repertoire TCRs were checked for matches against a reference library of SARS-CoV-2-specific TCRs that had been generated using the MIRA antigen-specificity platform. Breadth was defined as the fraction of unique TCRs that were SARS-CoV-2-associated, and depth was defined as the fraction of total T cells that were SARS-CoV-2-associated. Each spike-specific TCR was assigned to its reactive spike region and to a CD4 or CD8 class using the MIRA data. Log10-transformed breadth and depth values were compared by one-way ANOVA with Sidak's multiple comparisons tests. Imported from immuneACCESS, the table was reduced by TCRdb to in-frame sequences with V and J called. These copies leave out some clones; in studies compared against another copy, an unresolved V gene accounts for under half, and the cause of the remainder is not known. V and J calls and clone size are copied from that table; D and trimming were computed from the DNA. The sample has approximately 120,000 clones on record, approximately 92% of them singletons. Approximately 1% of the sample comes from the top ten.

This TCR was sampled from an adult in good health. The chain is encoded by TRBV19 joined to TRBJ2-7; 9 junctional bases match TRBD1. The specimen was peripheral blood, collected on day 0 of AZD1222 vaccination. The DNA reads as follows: TGTGCCAGTAGCGGGACAGGGTCGATACAAGAACTCTACGAGCAGTACTTC. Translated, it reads CASSGTGSIQELYEQYF.